This T cell receptor beta chain was identified during a study of T-cell memory formation after mild COVID-19. In regard to this clonotype: What it binds is unknown.

Points from the study as a whole: The main location of contracting CD4+ clones was CM and EM, and that of contracting CD8+ clones was EMRA.

The CDR3 totals 16 residues. Germline loops: CDR1 SGDLS, CDR2 YYNGEE. V trimming: 4 bases; J trimming: 3 bases; junction bases outside the gene matches: 6. TCRdb re-called the 5' RACE reads with MiXCR, one entry per CDR3 protein. This sample has about 390,000 distinct CDR3 sequences, with 16% found just once. The gene calls are TRBV9 and TRBJ2-3, with 12 nucleotides matching TRBD1. What was sequenced was PBMCs or a T cell subset sorted from them (not recorded which). The receptor comes from a man aged 18 to 30 who had mild COVID-19 (a few samples of this study predate the infection). Cell type and time point are not known. CDR3 sequence reads: CASSLRDRGLTDTQYF. CDR3 bases: TGTGCCAGCAGCCTCCGGGACAGGGGGCTTACAGATACGCAGTATTTT.